This T cell receptor beta chain was identified in a study of T-cell memory formation after mild COVID-19. This CDR3 has 13 amino acids. The germline CDR1 and CDR2 sequences are SEHNR and FQNEAQ (reference sequence). V dropped 10 bases and J dropped 3 bases, with 15 bases sitting between them. MiXCR, run by TCRdb on the 5' RACE reads, gives a single entry per CDR3 protein. The repertoire includes roughly 150,000 distinct CDR3 sequences, 11% to 15% of them detected once, and around 28% sits in the top ten. The source material was PBMCs or a T cell subset sorted from them (not recorded which). The chain combines TRBV7-9 with TRBJ2-5, with D tentatively TRBD2 (5 bases). This clonotype was sampled from an adult woman who had mild COVID-19 (a few samples of this study predate the infection). Cell type and time point are not known. CDR3 residues: CATPTEGKETQYF. The CDR3, as DNA: TGTGCCACCCCGACCGAGGGTAAAGAGACCCAGTACTTC.